This TCR beta chain was observed in a study of cytomegalovirus exposure and HLA in healthy donors. Use of 60 Vbeta and 13 Jbeta primers characterized the PCR. Method: immunoSEQ multiplex PCR; TCRdb's copy keeps in-frame clones and lacks some. The sample holds 140,000 or so clones, roughly 70% seen once. This sequence originates from a man younger than 35 in good health and CMV-seropositive. Sequenced material: PBMCs.

The CDR3: CASSKQGARVGQPQHF. CDR3 coding DNA: TGTGCCAGCAGCAAACAGGGGGCAAGAGTGGGTCAGCCCCAGCATTTT. This rearrangement joins TRBV7-2 to TRBJ1-5; 9 bases map to TRBD1. CDR1 SGHTA and CDR2 FQGNSA come from the germline V gene. V shed 5 bases, J shed 6 bases, and the junction held 11 bases outside the gene matches. This CDR3 has 16 amino acids.